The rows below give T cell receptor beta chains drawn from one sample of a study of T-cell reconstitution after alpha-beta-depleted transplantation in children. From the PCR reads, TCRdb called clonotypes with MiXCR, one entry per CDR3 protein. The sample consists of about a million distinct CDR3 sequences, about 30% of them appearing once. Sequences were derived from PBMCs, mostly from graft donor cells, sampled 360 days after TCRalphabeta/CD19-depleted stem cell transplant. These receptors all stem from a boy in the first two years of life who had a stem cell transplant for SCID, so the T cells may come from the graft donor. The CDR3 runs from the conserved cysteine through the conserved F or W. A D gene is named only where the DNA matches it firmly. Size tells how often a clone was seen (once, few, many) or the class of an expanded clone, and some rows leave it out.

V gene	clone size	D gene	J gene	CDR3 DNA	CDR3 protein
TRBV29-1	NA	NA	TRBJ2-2	TGCAGCGTCCGAGACAGCGCCCACACCGGGGAGCTGTTTTTT	CSVRDSAHTGELFF
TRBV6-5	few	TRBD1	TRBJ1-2	TGTGCCAGCAGTTATACAATTCAGGGGGCTGGTGGCTACACCTTC	CASSYTIQGAGGYTF
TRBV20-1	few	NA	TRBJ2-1	TGCAGTGCTAGACGACCCACGGGGCGCTCCTACAATGAGCAGTTCTTC	CSARRPTGRSYNEQFF
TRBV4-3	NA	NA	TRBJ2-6	TGCGCCAGCAGCCAAGATTTGGAGTCCGGGGGCTCTGGGGCCAACGTCCTGACTTTC	CASSQDLESGGSGANVLTF
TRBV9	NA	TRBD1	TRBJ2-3	TGTGCCAGCAGCGCCTCCCTCGCGGGGACAGGGGTGGCAGATACGCAGTATTTT	CASSASLAGTGVADTQYF
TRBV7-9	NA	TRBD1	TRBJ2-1	TGTGCCAGCAGCCGAATAGGACAGGGCCTCTACAATGAGCAGTTCTTC	CASSRIGQGLYNEQFF
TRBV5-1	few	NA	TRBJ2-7	TGCTTGGCGGACTACGAGCAGTACTTC	CLADYEQYF
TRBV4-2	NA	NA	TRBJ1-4	TGTGCCAGCAGCCAAGATATTACCCTTAGGCCGCTCGGCTTT	CASSQDITLRPLGF
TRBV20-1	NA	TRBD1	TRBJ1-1	TGCAGTGGGATACGACAGGGATTGAACACTGAAGCTTTCTTT	CSGIRQGLNTEAFF
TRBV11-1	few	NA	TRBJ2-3	TGTGCCAGCAGCTTGCGAGGGGGGGCGCTCGCTAGCACAGATACGCAGTATTTT	CASSLRGGALASTDTQYF
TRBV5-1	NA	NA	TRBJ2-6	TGCGCCAGCAGCTTGCAGGACGGCAGCTCTGGGGCCAACGTCCTGACTTTC	CASSLQDGSSGANVLTF
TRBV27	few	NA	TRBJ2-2	TGTGCCAGCAGCATCGAGACCGGGGACATGGCAGACACCGGGGAGCTGTTTTTT	CASSIETGDMADTGELFF
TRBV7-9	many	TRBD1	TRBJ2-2	TGTGCCAGCAGCGCAAAGGGGGCAGGCGGGGAGCTGTTTTTT	CASSAKGAGGELFF
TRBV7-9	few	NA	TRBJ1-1	TGTGCCAGCCTGATGAACACTGAAGCTTTCTTT	CASLMNTEAFF
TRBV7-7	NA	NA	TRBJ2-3	TGTGCCAGCAGCTTTGGACTGGGTCGCACAGATACGCAGTATTTT	CASSFGLGRTDTQYF
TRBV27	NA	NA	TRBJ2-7	TGTGCCAGCAGTTTGGGCCTTGGGTTGCCCTACGAGCAGTACTTC	CASSLGLGLPYEQYF
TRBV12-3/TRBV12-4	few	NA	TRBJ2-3	TGTGCCAGCAGTTCCTGGGACACCACAGATACGCAGTATTTT	CASSSWDTTDTQYF
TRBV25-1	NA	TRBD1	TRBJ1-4	TGTGCCAGCAGTGAATGGCCGGAGAAGGGGGCTCATAATGAAAAACTGTTTTTT	CASSEWPEKGAHNEKLFF
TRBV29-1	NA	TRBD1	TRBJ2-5	TGCAGCGTCGTTACAGGGGGCCAAGAGACCCAGTACTTC	CSVVTGGQETQYF
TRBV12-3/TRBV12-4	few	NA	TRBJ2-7	TGTGCCAGCAGTTTCGGGTGGGGGCAAGGAAACGAGCAGTACTTC	CASSFGWGQGNEQYF
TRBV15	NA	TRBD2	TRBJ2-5	TGTGCCACCAGCAGCTTACTAGCGGGGGGGCAAGAGACCCAGTACTTC	CATSSLLAGGQETQYF
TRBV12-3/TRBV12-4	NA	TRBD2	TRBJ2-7	TGTGCCAGCAGCTTCGGCCCGGGACTAACCCTTCGGAGTGAGCAGTACTTC	CASSFGPGLTLRSEQYF
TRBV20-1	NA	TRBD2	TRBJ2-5	TGCAGTGCGGTCAGCGGGGGGTTACAAGAGACCCAGTACTTC	CSAVSGGLQETQYF
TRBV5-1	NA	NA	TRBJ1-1	TGCGCCAGCAGCTTGGACAGGGCCCCAGCTTTCTTT	CASSLDRAPAFF
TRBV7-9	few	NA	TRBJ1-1	TGTGCCAGCAGCTTAGCACGGAAGAAGAACACTGAAGCTTTCTTT	CASSLARKKNTEAFF
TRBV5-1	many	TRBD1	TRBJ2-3	TGCGCCAGCAGCTCGGGACAGCCCACAGATACGCAGTATTTT	CASSSGQPTDTQYF
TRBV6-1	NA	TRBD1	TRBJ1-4	TGTGCCAGCAGGCTTTATTGCCGACAGGGTCTTAAAGAGGATGAAAAACTGTTTTTT	CASRLYCRQGLKEDEKLFF